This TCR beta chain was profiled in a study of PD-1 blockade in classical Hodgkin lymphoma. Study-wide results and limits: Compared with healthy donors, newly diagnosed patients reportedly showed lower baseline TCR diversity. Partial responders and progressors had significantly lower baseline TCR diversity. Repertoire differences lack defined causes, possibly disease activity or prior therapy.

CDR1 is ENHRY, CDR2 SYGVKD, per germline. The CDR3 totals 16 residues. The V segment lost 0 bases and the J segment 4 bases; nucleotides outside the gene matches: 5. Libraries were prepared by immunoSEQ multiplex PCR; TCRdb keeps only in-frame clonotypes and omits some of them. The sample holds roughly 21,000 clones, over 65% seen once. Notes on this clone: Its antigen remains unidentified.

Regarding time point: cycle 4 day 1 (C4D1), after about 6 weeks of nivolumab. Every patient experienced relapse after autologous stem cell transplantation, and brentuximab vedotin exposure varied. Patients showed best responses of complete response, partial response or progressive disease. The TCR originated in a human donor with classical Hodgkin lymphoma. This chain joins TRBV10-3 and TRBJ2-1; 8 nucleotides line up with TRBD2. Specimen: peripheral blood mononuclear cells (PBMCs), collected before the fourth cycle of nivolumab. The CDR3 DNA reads TGTGCCATCAGTGAGTCGGGTAGCGGGGATTACAATGAGCAGTTCTTC. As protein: CAISESGSGDYNEQFF.